Listed below are T cell receptor beta chains from one sample, sequenced in a study of control samples from healthy donors and cancer patients. Clones were sequenced by immunoSEQ multiplex PCR, and TCRdb holds only the in-frame ones, with some missing. The table records some 140,000 clones, about 88% of them present only once. Sequenced input: blood. Receptor source: a woman in her twenties or thirties in good health. Each CDR3 is given with its conserved first and last residue.

>TRBJ2-3|TRBV5-1
CASSLETPSTDTQYF
>TRBJ1-2|TRBV14
CASSPDRAGYTF
>TRBJ1-3|TRBV6-5
CASSYRDRSGNTIYF
>TRBJ1-1|TRBV6-1
CASSAGTKNTEAFF
>TRBJ2-3|TRBV19
CASSILAGATDTQYF
>TRBJ2-2|TRBV3-1/TRBV3-2
CASSQAGGSNTGELFF
>TRBJ1-3|TRBV7-2
CASGQGTGNTIYF
>TRBJ2-1|TRBV29-1
CSVEDPTSGSSNEQFF
>TRBJ1-3|TRBV19
CASSKSFLSDTIYF
>TRBJ1-2|TRBV30
CAWSVPGSYGYTF
>TRBJ1-4|TRBV6-5
CASSYSRGRNEKLFF
>TRBJ1-5|TRBV28
CASTNNLGNNQPQHF
>TRBJ2-7|TRBV12-3/TRBV12-4
CASSRTPAREQYF
>TRBJ2-7|TRBV19
CASGSGSWDEQYF
>TRBJ1-4|TRBV19
CASSPQAAPFNEKLFF
>TRBJ1-5|TRBV20-1
CSAKKPQHF
>TRBJ1-5|TRBV30
CAWSLGRNQPQHF
>TRBJ2-1|TRBV11-1
CASSSRQGFKDEQFF
>TRBJ2-3|TRBV4-2
CASSQDGTSGGTDTQYF
>TRBJ2-1|TRBV24-1
CATSEGRTSGRQYNEQFF
>TRBJ1-3|TRBV7-4
CASSSGPREGYSGNTIYF
>TRBJ1-1|TRBV29-1
CSVAPSGLNTEAFF
>TRBJ2-7|TRBV5-1
CASSRQGESYEQYF
>TRBJ1-2|TRBV2
CASIRIRDPSYGYTF
>TRBJ1-1|TRBV11-2
CASSLQMNTEAFF
>TRBJ2-3|TRBV10-3
CAISVSSGTGTDTQYF
>TRBJ1-1|TRBV30
CAWSTETYTEAFF
>TRBJ2-7|TRBV21-1
CASSTSILTSGRYEQYF
>TRBJ2-1|TRBV6-5
CASLQGLAPEQFF
>TRBJ1-3|TRBV7-2
CASSLALAGGGNTIYF
>TRBJ2-5|TRBV6-5
CASSRGVRETQYF